This T cell receptor (beta chain) was sequenced for a study of T cell responses to AZD1222 COVID-19 vaccine. The study, taken as a whole, reports: No day 14 peak samples; only post-peak repertoires were characterized. Nearly half of the spike-specific TCRs reportedly recognize variant regions that carry no mutations. Dominant at 160-218 and 743-854, vaccine-associated CD4 TCRs also spanned spike.

The table came from immunoSEQ multiplex PCR; TCRdb's copy has only in-frame clones and leaves some out. The sample has over 90,000 clones, roughly 89% seen once. As for this clone: The antigen is undetermined.

Germline CDR1 and CDR2: SGHKS and YYEKEE (reference sequence). The V end lost 1 base, the J end lost 10 bases, and 15 bases lay between the germline ends. There are 14 residues in the CDR3. This receptor was obtained from an adult in good health. The sequenced sample was peripheral blood, obtained on day 0 of AZD1222 vaccination. The genes are TRBV5-5 and TRBJ2-1, with D possibly matching TRBD2 (6 bases). The CDR3 region has the DNA TGTGCCAGCAGCTTGTTAGGGATTAGCGGAGAGCAGTTCTTC. This sequence encodes CASSLLGISGEQFF.